Presented here are 21 T cell receptor beta chains from one specimen sequenced in a study of blood T cell repertoires in COVID-19. TCRdb keeps only in-frame clones here, not all; method: immunoSEQ multiplex PCR. The table includes more than 200,000 clones, around 80% detected once. Sequenced sample: peripheral blood. Receptors were obtained from a woman aged 80 or over with COVID-19, enrolled during active disease.

This clone has a single count. The V gene is TRBV5-6, the J gene TRBJ2-1; D may be TRBD2 (6 bases). V was pared by 2 bases and J by 2 bases, with 11 bases between. CDR1 and CDR2 from the germline V gene are SGHDT and YYEEEE. This CDR3 comprises 15 residues. The chain's CDR3 is CASSFGGVAYNEQFF. CDR3 DNA sequence: TGTGCCAGCAGCTTCGGCGGGGTGGCCTACAATGAGCAGTTCTTC.

The CDR3 DNA is TGTGCCAGCAGCCACGCCGGGACTAGCGGGGCTCCCTACGAGCAGTACTTC. This sequence encodes CASSHAGTSGAPYEQYF. The chain employs TRBV7-2 and TRBJ2-7; 13 nucleotides align to TRBD2. V was clipped by 5 bases and J by 2 bases; unmatched bases: 9. The CDR3 has 17 residues. Germline CDR1 is SGHTA and CDR2 is FQGNSA.

This clone was seen a few times. The V gene is TRBV11-2, the J gene TRBJ2-1; 8 bases match TRBD2. After removal of 0 bases from V and 8 bases from J, the junction contained 9 bases not matched to a gene. Germline V gene sequence: CDR1 SGHAT, CDR2 FQNNGV. The CDR3 sequence is 16 residues long. Here the CDR3 DNA reads TGTGCCAGCAGCTTAGAGCGCGGGGGGCGGACGGATGAGCAGTTCTTC. The encoded protein is CASSLERGGRTDEQFF.

The chain uses TRBV4-2 and TRBJ1-2; 7 nucleotides agree with TRBD1. This CDR3 has 18 residues. Germline CDR1 LGHNA, CDR2 YNFKEQ. Germline trimming cut 0 bases from V and 4 bases from J; bases unmatched to any gene: 14. The CDR3: CASSQDMPETGNVYGYTF. The CDR3 nucleotides are TGTGCCAGCAGCCAAGATATGCCCGAGACAGGGAATGTCTATGGCTACACCTTC.

This chain joins TRBV5-1 and TRBJ1-1; possible D gene TRBD1, 6 bases. Germline-derived CDR1 and CDR2 are SGHRS and YFSETQ. The CDR3 runs to 15 residues. Trimming left V 2 bases short and J 3 bases short, with 14 bases between. For the CDR3, the DNA is TGCGCCAGCAGCTTACCCACAGGGACCTACACTGAAGCTTTCTTT. It codes for CASSLPTGTYTEAFF.

This chain uses TRBV7-9 with TRBJ2-3; 11 bases map to TRBD1. This CDR3 has 15 amino acids. After removal of 5 bases from V and 5 bases from J, the junction contained 6 bases not matched to a gene. Germline CDR1 reads SEHNR; CDR2 reads FQNEAQ (reference sequence). CDR3 loop: CASSLGQGAGDTQYF. The CDR3 nucleotides read TGTGCCAGCAGCCTCGGACAGGGGGCCGGAGATACGCAGTATTTT.

V gene TRBV18 combines with J gene TRBJ2-7; D is possibly TRBD2 (6 bases). The germline gives CDR1 KGHSH, CDR2 LQKENI. The CDR3 sequence is 13 residues long. Deletions cut 3 bases from V and 7 bases from J, with 13 bases between. CDR3 sequence (DNA): TGTGCCAGCTCACCTGTGAAGGGGAGGGAGCAGTACGTC. Translated: CASSPVKGREQYV.

This chain connects TRBV25-1 to TRBJ1-2, with unresolved D. Germline CDR1 MGHDK, CDR2 SYGVNS. CDR3 length: 13 residues. Trimming stripped 7 bases from V and 4 bases from J, with 13 bases between. The CDR3 sequence is CASTRGIGYGYTF. For the CDR3, the DNA is TGTGCCAGCACCCGAGGGATCGGCTATGGCTACACCTTC.

The chain has TRBV19 and TRBJ1-3; 7 positions agree with TRBD1. J gave up 0 bases and V 6 bases, and 5 bases lay outside the gene matches. Germline values: CDR1 LNHDA, CDR2 SQIVND (reference sequence). The CDR3 covers 15 residues. CDR3 coding DNA: TGTGCCAGTAGCCTAACAGGGGACTCTGGAAACACCATATATTTT. Amino acids: CASSLTGDSGNTIYF. The full variable domain, with the rest looked up from reference TRBV19 and TRBJ1-3, is DGGITQSPKYLFRKEGQNVTLSCEQNLNHDAMYWYRQDPGQGLRLIYYSQIVNDFQKGDIAEGYSVSREKKESFPLTVTSAQKNPTAFYLCASSLTGDSGNTIYFGEGSWLTVV.

The CDR3 sequence: CASARDRVYEQYF. The CDR3 coding sequence is TGTGCCAGTGCCCGGGACAGAGTCTACGAGCAGTACTTC. The genes are TRBV11-1 and TRBJ2-7; 7 bases are a match to TRBD1. Germline V CDR1 and CDR2: SGHAT, FQDESV (reference sequence). Trimming removed 9 bases from V and 3 bases from J; junction bases left unmatched: 8. The CDR3 contains 13 residues.

The chain uses TRBV6-2 or TRBV6-3 and TRBJ1-5; the match to TRBD1 covers 7 bases. The CDR3 is made up of 12 amino acids. V shed 5 bases and J 14 bases; nucleotides not matched to a gene: 9. Germline CDR1 reads MNHEY; CDR2 reads SVGEGT. This CDR3 reads CASSNPPGQKHF. The CDR3 region has the DNA TGTGCCAGCAGTAATCCGCCGGGACAGAAGCATTTT.

The chain recombines TRBV10-1 with TRBJ2-5; D may be TRBD2 (5 bases). This CDR3 has 12 residues. V was cut by 10 bases and J by 5 bases, with 14 bases left in between. Germline V gives CDR1 WNHNN, CDR2 SYGVQD (reference sequence). DNA of the CDR3: TGCGCCACCCCCGGAGGCGAGGAGACCCAGTACTTC. Amino acids: CATPGGEETQYF.

The gene calls are TRBV19 and TRBJ2-6; 9 positions agree with TRBD2. Germline-derived CDR1 and CDR2 are LNHDA and SQIVND (reference sequence). Trimming took 3 bases from V and 0 from J; bases not matched to a gene: 3. This CDR3 spans 17 amino acids. CDR3 in amino acids: CASSIQRGDSGANVLTF. In DNA form, the CDR3 reads TGTGCCAGTAGTATCCAGCGGGGGGACTCTGGGGCCAACGTCCTGACTTTC. The full variable domain, completed using reference TRBV19 and TRBJ2-6, is DGGITQSPKYLFRKEGQNVTLSCEQNLNHDAMYWYRQDPGQGLRLIYYSQIVNDFQKGDIAEGYSVSREKKESFPLTVTSAQKNPTAFYLCASSIQRGDSGANVLTFGAGSRLTVL.

V and J are TRBV19 and TRBJ2-4; 9 bases line up with TRBD1. CDR3 length: 16 amino acids. The V segment lost 5 bases and the J segment 10 bases; nucleotides outside the gene matches: 15. The germline V gene has CDR1 LNHDA and CDR2 SQIVND (reference sequence). DNA of the CDR3: TGTGCCAGTAGTTTGGGACAGGGAGGGCGAGGGAGTATTCAGTACTTC. This gives the protein CASSLGQGGRGSIQYF. The full variable domain, rest sourced from reference TRBV19 and TRBJ2-4, is DGGITQSPKYLFRKEGQNVTLSCEQNLNHDAMYWYRQDPGQGLRLIYYSQIVNDFQKGDIAEGYSVSREKKESFPLTVTSAQKNPTAFYLCASSLGQGGRGSIQYFGAGTRLSVL.

The chain uses TRBV6-6 and TRBJ1-5, with 10 bases that match TRBD1. Germline V gene data show CDR1 as MNHNY and CDR2 as SVGAGI (reference sequence). With V trimmed by 5 bases and J by 5 bases, 6 bases remained unmatched. This CDR3 spans 15 amino acids. CDR3 residues: CASSPGQGRDQPQHF. CDR3 nucleotides: TGTGCCAGCAGTCCGGGACAGGGGAGGGATCAGCCCCAGCATTTT.

This chain uses TRBV2 with TRBJ1-5; 7 nucleotides match TRBD1. The CDR3 has 15 amino acids. V shed 7 bases and J 3 bases; nucleotides not matched to a gene: 9. Germline V lookup: CDR1 SNHLY, CDR2 FYNNEI. The CDR3 DNA follows: TGTGCCAGCACACTCGGGACAGCCAACAATCAGCCCCAGCATTTT. It is translated as CASTLGTANNQPQHF.

CDR3: CASSPPGLSPREQFF. CDR3 sequence (DNA): TGTGCCAGCAGCCCACCGGGACTATCCCCACGTGAGCAGTTCTTC. The genes are TRBV13 and TRBJ2-1, with TRBD2 matching over 7 bases. V lost 5 bases, J lost 9 bases, and 13 bases stayed unmatched. This CDR3 is built from 15 residues. Looked up from germline, CDR1 is PRHDT and CDR2 is FYEKMQ (reference sequence).

This chain links TRBV27 with TRBJ1-5; no clear D gene. Germline CDR1 is MNHEY and CDR2 is SMNVEV (reference sequence). The CDR3 has 14 amino acids. With 6 bases removed from V and 4 bases from J, the gap between germline ends came to 13 bases. The chain's CDR3 is CASRLGRKNQPQHF. The CDR3 region has the DNA TGTGCCAGCAGACTGGGGAGGAAAAATCAGCCCCAGCATTTT.

The J gene is TRBJ2-3, the V gene TRBV11-3, with D possibly being TRBD2 (7 bases). Germline lookup yields CDR1 SGHNT and CDR2 YENEEA. Between the trimmed V and J ends, which lost 5 bases and 5 bases, there was a span of 20 bases. The CDR3 is 16 amino acids. CDR3 coding DNA: TGTGCCAGCAGCCCAAGGTCGGGGGGCCTCGGAGATACGCAGTATTTT. Its translation: CASSPRSGGLGDTQYF.

This chain links TRBV10-3 with TRBJ1-1, with a weak D call TRBD1 (6 bases). The CDR3 is 13 amino acids. Trimming cost V 9 bases and J 5 bases, with 16 bases left between them. CDR1 and CDR2 from the germline V gene are ENHRY and SYGVKD. The CDR3 spells CAMALQGGTEAFF. The CDR3 DNA reads TGTGCCATGGCCCTACAGGGAGGGACTGAAGCTTTCTTT.

This clone appeared a single time. The germline gene is not matched at one end of the junction; a read error may be the cause. The chain is built from TRBV19 and TRBJ2-1, with D tentatively TRBD2 (7 bases). Germline V gene lookup returns CDR1 LNHDA and CDR2 SQIVND (reference sequence). CDR3 length: 12 residues. The CDR3 nucleotides are TGTGCCAGTACCGAAGGGGGGGGATCAAAGGTCTTC. This codes for CASTEGGGSKVF.